This T cell receptor beta chain was profiled in a study of shared clonotypes between healthy human individuals. Profiled with immunoSEQ multiplex PCR; TCRdb holds only in-frame clones, not every one. The sample holds about 2.5 million clones, around 92% seen once. The germline gives CDR1 SGHRS, CDR2 YFSETQ. Trimming removed 4 bases at V and 5 bases at J, with 19 bases between. The CDR3 length is 15 residues. The source of this sequence is a man between 18 and 35 years old in good health. Some clones in this sample may be carry-over from other donors' samples. Sequencing used naive CD4+ T cells from PBMCs. Subset defined: CD45RA+ positively selected. V is TRBV5-1 and J is TRBJ2-7; the D gene is possibly TRBD1 (6 bases). CDR3 sequence: CASSPTPGQFNEQYF. DNA for the CDR3: TGCGCCAGCAGCCCCACCCCTGGACAGTTCAACGAGCAGTACTTC. Complete variable domain (other parts from reference TRBV5-1 and TRBJ2-7): KAGVTQTPRYLIKTRGQQVTLSCSPISGHRSVSWYQQTPGQGLQFLFEYFSETQRNKGNFPGRFSGRQFSNSRSEMNVSTLELGDSALYLCASSPTPGQFNEQYFGPGTRLTVT.